This T cell receptor (beta chain) came from a study of T cells in Graves' hyperthyroidism and ophthalmopathy. This clonotype was seen at least ten times. Its antigen is currently unknown. Between the trimmed V and J ends, which lost 10 bases and 0 bases, there was a span of 4 bases. The CDR3 runs 11 residues. CDR1 is MNHEY, CDR2 SVGAGI, per germline. General observations from the study: Ophthalmopathy could be told apart from stable hyperthyroidism with a 13 V-J model.

Template material for amplifying TCR beta CDR3 regions consisted of RNA transcripts. Carried out on the TCR CDR3, a first-round RT-PCR used the HTBI primer set. One entry per CDR3 protein results from TCRdb running MiXCR on the multiplex PCR reads. This sample has 450,000 to 700,000 distinct CDR3 sequences; approximately 44% occur once, and the top ten carry approximately 7.5%. Patients were excluded for uncontrolled infection, other autoimmune disease, pregnancy or lactation. This rearrangement joins TRBV6-5 to TRBJ1-3, with D uncertain. Sample: peripheral blood or thyroid tissue (not recorded which). The receptor was isolated from a young woman with Graves' hyperthyroidism. CDR3 amino acids: CATTSGNTIYF. CDR3 bases: TGTGCCACCACCTCTGGAAACACCATATATTTT.